Listed below are T cell receptor beta chains from one sample, sequenced in a study of T cell repertoires in cytomegalovirus infection. TCRdb passed the reads through MiXCR, listing each CDR3 protein once. The sample includes some 940,000 distinct CDR3 sequences, around 30% of them seen just once. Their cognate antigens are unknown. Sequences were derived from cultured CD8+ T cells from PBMCs, sampled from culture after CMV antigen stimulation. These receptors were obtained from a human donor in good health (CMV status not recorded). Some clones in this sample may be carry-over from other donors' samples. CDR3s include the opening cysteine and the closing phenylalanine or tryptophan. A D gene is named only where the DNA matches it firmly. Expanded clones are given a class, and other clones once, few, many or no size at all.

clone size | J gene | D gene | V gene | CDR3 DNA | CDR3 protein
many | TRBJ2-3 | . | TRBV7-8 | TGTGCCAGCAGCCAGCACCATAGCGGAGATACGCAGTATTTT | CASSQHHSGDTQYF
. | TRBJ2-2 | TRBD1 | TRBV27 | TGTGCCAGCAGTACCGAGGGGACAGGGGAGGCCGGGGAGCTGTTTTTT | CASSTEGTGEAGELFF
. | TRBJ1-5 | . | TRBV6-2/TRBV6-3 | TGTGCCAGCAGTTACTCGATGGCAGGGCCTCGGAATCAGCCCCAGCATTTT | CASSYSMAGPRNQPQHF
few | TRBJ2-1 | . | TRBV7-2 | TGTGCCAGCAGCTTATTTGCAGGTAACAATGAGCAGTTCTTC | CASSLFAGNNEQFF
many | TRBJ1-3 | . | TRBV7-2 | TGTGCCAGCAGCTTAGAAATCGCCGGAAACACCATATATTTT | CASSLEIAGNTIYF
. | TRBJ2-2 | . | TRBV6-6 | TGTGCCAGCAGTGCAGATTCCGGGGAGCTGTTTTTT | CASSADSGELFF
. | TRBJ1-2 | TRBD1 | TRBV7-9 | TGTGCCAGCAACTTAGCCGGGACAGTTCATGGCTACACCTTC | CASNLAGTVHGYTF
. | TRBJ1-1 | . | TRBV27 | TGTGCCAGCAGTTGGGGGGGAGGGCGTGAAGCTTTCTTT | CASSWGGGREAFF
. | TRBJ1-5 | . | TRBV6-1 | TGTGCCAGCAGTGTACAGGGACCCCGACAGCCCCAGCATTTT | CASSVQGPRQPQHF
few | TRBJ1-1 | . | TRBV27 | TGTGCCAGCAATCCCGCTCAGGGGAACACTGAAGCTTTCTTT | CASNPAQGNTEAFF
few | TRBJ1-3 | . | TRBV7-6 | TGTGCCAGCAGCTTAGTTCCAACGGACTCTGGAAACACCATATATTTT | CASSLVPTDSGNTIYF
many | TRBJ2-5 | TRBD1 | TRBV7-8 | TGTGCCAGCAGCTTTAGACAGGGGGCGACGGAGACCCAGTACTTC | CASSFRQGATETQYF
. | TRBJ2-1 | TRBD2 | TRBV28 | TGTGCCAGCAGTACCATTGAGCGGGGGGCCCATGAGCAGTTCTTC | CASSTIERGAHEQFF